Presented here are 10 T cell receptor beta chains from one specimen sequenced in a study of OX40 agonist ivuxolimab in advanced cancers. TCRdb's table, derived via immunoSEQ multiplex PCR, lists solely in-frame clones and lacks some. Among roughly 80,000 clones listed, over 75% were seen once. The sequencing used CD4+ or CD8+ T cells sorted from blood, collected in a trial of the OX40 agonist ivuxolimab. The receptors shown here come from an adult with an advanced solid tumor such as melanoma, head and neck, liver or kidney cancer.

V gene TRBV18 combines with J gene TRBJ1-1; a possible D gene is TRBD1 (6 bases). CDR1 KGHSH and CDR2 LQKENI come from the germline V gene. V was pared by 1 base and J by 4 bases, with 13 bases between. This CDR3 comprises 15 residues. CDR3 in amino acids: CASSPQGGEGTEAFF. As DNA, the CDR3 is TGTGCCAGCTCACCACAGGGGGGCGAGGGCACTGAAGCTTTCTTT. Filled out from reference TRBV18 and TRBJ1-1, the complete variable domain reads NAGVMQNPRHLVRRRGQEARLRCSPMKGHSHVYWYRQLPEEGLKFMVYLQKENIIDESGMPKERFSAEFPKEGPSILRIQQVVRGDSAAYFCASSPQGGEGTEAFFGQGTRLTVV.

The chain carries TRBV2 and TRBJ2-3, with TRBD2 identical over 7 bases. The junction had 11 bases not matched to a gene; V was cut back by 4 bases and J by 4 bases. The germline V gene encodes CDR1 SNHLY and CDR2 FYNNEI. The CDR3 has 16 amino acids. The CDR3 DNA reads TGTGCCAGCAGTGGGTCAGGCGGGGGAGGCGCAGATACGCAGTATTTT. This codes for CASSGSGGGGADTQYF.

Of note for this clone: At one of its ends the junction is not consistent with the germline gene, which may arise from a read error. This rearrangement joins TRBV6-5 to TRBJ2-2; possibly TRBD1 for D (6 bases). In germline, CDR1 is MNHEY, CDR2 SVGAGI. The CDR3 consists of 13 residues. As DNA, the CDR3 is TGTGCCAGCATTTACGGACAGTCCGGGGAGCTGTTTTTT. As protein: CASIYGQSGELFF.

The rearrangement joins TRBV10-3 to TRBJ2-6; D perhaps matches TRBD1 (6 bases). V lost 3 bases, J lost 2 bases, and 14 bases lay in between. The CDR3 consists of 17 residues. Germline V CDR1 and CDR2: ENHRY, SYGVKD. DNA for the CDR3: TGTGCCATCAGTGATACTCAAAACAGGGCTGGGGCCAACGTCCTGACTTTC. Protein: CAISDTQNRAGANVLTF.

The chain joins TRBV29-1 to TRBJ2-1, with a possible D match to TRBD2 (6 bases). CDR3 length: 15 amino acids. CDR1 and CDR2 (germline): SQVTM, ANQGSEA. Trimming left V 2 bases short and J 4 bases short, with 15 bases between. Written as DNA, the CDR3 is TGCAGCGTTGAACGGGATGCGGGGAGGTACAATGAGCAGTTCTTC. Protein sequence: CSVERDAGRYNEQFF.

The rearrangement links TRBV5-5 to TRBJ1-2, with TRBD1 matching 9 bases. Germline CDR1 reads SGHKS; CDR2 reads YYEKEE (reference sequence). V lost 4 bases to trimming and J lost 2 bases; unmatched junction nucleotides: 3. The CDR3 is 14 amino acids. The CDR3, as DNA: TGTGCCAGCAGCCGGACAGGGGCCAACTATGGCTACACCTTC. Translation gives CASSRTGANYGYTF.

This clone was seen only once. V is TRBV28 and J is TRBJ2-5; D is unclear. Germline loops: CDR1 MDHEN, CDR2 SYDVKM. V lost 3 bases to trimming and J lost 7 bases, with 21 bases between them. The CDR3 sequence is 16 residues long. The CDR3 sequence is CASSFFFPLRPRTQYF. The CDR3 bases are TGTGCCAGCAGTTTCTTTTTCCCACTGCGACCCAGGACCCAGTACTTC.

The rearrangement joins TRBV6-1 to TRBJ1-2; D is unresolved. This CDR3 is built from 12 residues. Germline CDR1 is MNHNS and CDR2 is SASEGT. Trimming left V 3 bases short and J 8 bases short, with 10 bases between. The CDR3 bases are TGTGCCAGCAGTGATAGCATAAGGGGCTACACCTTC. Translated, it gives CASSDSIRGYTF.

The V and J genes are TRBV6-5 and TRBJ1-2; D unclear. The CDR3 loop spans 13 amino acids. In germline, CDR1 is MNHEY, CDR2 SVGAGI. Trimming removed 2 bases at V and 2 bases at J, with 6 bases between. CDR3 residues: CASSYGQNYGYTF. In DNA form, the CDR3 reads TGTGCCAGCAGTTACGGGCAGAACTATGGCTACACCTTC.

The chain joins TRBV19 to TRBJ1-2; the D is unclear. Looked up from germline, CDR1 is LNHDA and CDR2 is SQIVND (reference sequence). The CDR3 contains 14 residues. V lost 1 base, J lost 2 bases, and 8 bases lay in between. DNA for the CDR3: TGTGCCAGTAGTATAGGACGACGAAACTATGGCTACACCTTC. As protein: CASSIGRRNYGYTF. Looking up the rest from reference TRBV19 and TRBJ1-2 gives the full variable domain: DGGITQSPKYLFRKEGQNVTLSCEQNLNHDAMYWYRQDPGQGLRLIYYSQIVNDFQKGDIAEGYSVSREKKESFPLTVTSAQKNPTAFYLCASSIGRRNYGYTFGSGTRLTVV.